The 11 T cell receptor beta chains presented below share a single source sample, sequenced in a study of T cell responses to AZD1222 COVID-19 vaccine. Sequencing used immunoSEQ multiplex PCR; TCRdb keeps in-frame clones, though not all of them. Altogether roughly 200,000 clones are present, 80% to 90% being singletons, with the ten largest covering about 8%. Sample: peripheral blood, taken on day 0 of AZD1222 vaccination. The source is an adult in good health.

The CDR3 here is CASSKGAGMGEKLFF. CDR3 nucleotide sequence: TGTGCCAGCAGCAAAGGAGCAGGGATGGGGGAAAAACTGTTTTTT. The V gene is TRBV7-2, the J gene TRBJ1-4; maybe TRBD1 (5 bases). V gave up 5 bases and J gave up 8 bases, with 18 bases separating them. The CDR3 totals 15 residues. The germline CDR1 and CDR2 sequences are SGHTA and FQGNSA.

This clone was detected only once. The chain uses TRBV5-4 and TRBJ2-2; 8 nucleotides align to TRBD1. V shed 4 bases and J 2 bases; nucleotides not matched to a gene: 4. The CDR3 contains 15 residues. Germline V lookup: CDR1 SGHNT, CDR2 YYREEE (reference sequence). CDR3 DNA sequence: TGTGCCAGCAGCGCTCAGGGGGCAAACACCGGGGAGCTGTTTTTT. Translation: CASSAQGANTGELFF.

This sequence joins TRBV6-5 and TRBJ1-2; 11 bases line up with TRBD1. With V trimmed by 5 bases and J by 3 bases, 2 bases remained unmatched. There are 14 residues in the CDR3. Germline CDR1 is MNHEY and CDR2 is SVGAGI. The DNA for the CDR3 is TGTGCCAGCAGTCGGGACAGGGGGGACTATGGCTACACCTTC. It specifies CASSRDRGDYGYTF.

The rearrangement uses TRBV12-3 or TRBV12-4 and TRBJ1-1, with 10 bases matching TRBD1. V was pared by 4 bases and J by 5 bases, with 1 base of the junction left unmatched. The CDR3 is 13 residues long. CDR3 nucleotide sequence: TGTGCCAGCAGTTGGGACAGGGGAACTGAAGCTTTCTTT. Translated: CASSWDRGTEAFF.

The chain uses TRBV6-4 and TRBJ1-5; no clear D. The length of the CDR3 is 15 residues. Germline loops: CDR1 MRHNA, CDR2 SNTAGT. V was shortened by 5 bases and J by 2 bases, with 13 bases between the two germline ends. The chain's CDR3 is CASSSTAGGNQPQHF. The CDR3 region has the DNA TGTGCCAGCAGTAGTACGGCTGGGGGCAATCAGCCCCAGCATTTT.

The CDR3 loop reads CASSPQEEQYF. The CDR3 nucleotides are TGTGCCAGCTCACCACAGGAGGAGCAGTACTTC. This rearrangement joins TRBV18 to TRBJ2-7; D unresolved. V lost 1 base, J lost 7 bases, and 5 bases lay in between. This CDR3 contains 11 residues. CDR1 is KGHSH, CDR2 LQKENI, per germline.

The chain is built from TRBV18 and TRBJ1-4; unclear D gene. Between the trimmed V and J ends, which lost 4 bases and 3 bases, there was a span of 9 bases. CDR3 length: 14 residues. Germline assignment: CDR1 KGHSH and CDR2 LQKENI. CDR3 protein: CASSRAISNEKLFF. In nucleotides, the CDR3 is TGTGCCAGCTCACGCGCGATCTCTAATGAAAAACTGTTTTTT.

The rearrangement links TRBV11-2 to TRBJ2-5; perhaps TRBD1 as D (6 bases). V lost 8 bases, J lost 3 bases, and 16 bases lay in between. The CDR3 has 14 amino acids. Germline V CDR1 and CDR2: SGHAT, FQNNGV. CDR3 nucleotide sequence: TGTGCCAGCGGGGGCTGGACAGCTAAAGAGACCCAGTACTTC. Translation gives CASGGWTAKETQYF.

Here the CDR3 reads CASSSGQGANEQFF. The CDR3 bases are TGCGCCAGCAGCTCCGGACAGGGTGCTAATGAGCAGTTCTTC. The chain has TRBV5-1 and TRBJ2-1, with 8 bases that match TRBD1. The CDR3 covers 14 residues. V lost 3 bases, J lost 7 bases, and 6 bases stayed unmatched. From germline, CDR1 is SGHRS and CDR2 YFSETQ.

The CDR3 bases are TGTGCCAGCAGCGCCCAGGACAAACCCTACGAGCAGTACTTC. As protein: CASSAQDKPYEQYF. This sequence joins TRBV7-9 and TRBJ2-7, with D possibly being TRBD1 (5 bases). Deletions cut 5 bases from V and 2 bases from J, with 13 bases between. Germline assignment: CDR1 SEHNR and CDR2 FQNEAQ (reference sequence). This CDR3 contains 14 residues.

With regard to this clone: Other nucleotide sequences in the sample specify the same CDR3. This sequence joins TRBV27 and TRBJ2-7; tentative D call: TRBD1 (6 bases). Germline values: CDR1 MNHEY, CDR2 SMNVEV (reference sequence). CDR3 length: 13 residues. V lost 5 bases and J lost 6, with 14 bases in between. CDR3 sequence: CASSTIQGSEQYF. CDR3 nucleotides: TGTGCCAGCAGTACCATACAGGGAAGCGAGCAGTACTTC.